This is a list of T cell receptor beta chains from one sample in a study of T cell responses to AZD1222 COVID-19 vaccine. Repertoires were generated with immunoSEQ multiplex PCR, while TCRdb's copy carries only in-frame clones and drops some. This table has fewer than 6,000 clones, about 88% appearing once. The starting material was peripheral blood, obtained 28 days after the second AZD1222 dose. The receptor set was obtained from an adult who received the AZD1222 COVID-19 vaccine. Both conserved end residues are part of each CDR3. D genes are given only for firm matches. Some rows have no size entry. The others give once, few or many, or a class for an expanded clone.

TRBV18	TRBJ1-3	-	-	CASSPGRTGNTIYF	TGTGCCAGCTCACCCGGGCGGACAGGAAACACCATATATTTT
TRBV4-3	TRBJ1-2	few	-	CASSQSKGTAVGYTF	TGCGCCAGCAGCCAGAGCAAGGGGACCGCAGTGGGCTACACCTTC
TRBV5-1	TRBJ1-4	once	-	CASSPLWGSDEKLFF	TGCGCCAGCAGTCCCCTATGGGGTAGCGATGAAAAACTGTTTTTT
TRBV10-1	TRBJ2-2	few	-	CASSEDANTGELFF	TGCGCCAGCAGTGAAGACGCGAACACCGGGGAGCTGTTTTTT
TRBV5-1	TRBJ2-1	-	TRBD1	CASSFGTGAVDEQFF	TGCGCCAGCAGCTTTGGGACAGGGGCTGTTGATGAGCAGTTCTTC
TRBV9	TRBJ1-2	-	TRBD1	CASSVSGTGVGYTF	TGTGCCAGCAGCGTATCTGGGACAGGGGTTGGCTACACCTTC
TRBV27	TRBJ2-7	once	TRBD1	CASSLKPRTGVHEQYF	TGTGCCAGCAGTTTAAAACCCAGGACAGGGGTCCACGAGCAGTACTTC
TRBV28	TRBJ1-5	-	-	CASSLREQPQHF	TGTGCCAGCAGTTTACGGGAGCAGCCCCAGCATTTT
TRBV4-3	TRBJ1-1	-	-	CASSQDSTGLRPEAFF	TGCGCCAGCAGCCAAGACAGTACAGGCTTGAGGCCTGAAGCTTTCTTT
TRBV14	TRBJ1-2	-	-	CASSQEGYYGYTF	TGTGCCAGCAGCCAAGAAGGATACTATGGCTACACCTTC
TRBV5-1	TRBJ2-7	-	TRBD1	CASSVNPGQDYEQYF	TGCGCCAGCAGCGTAAACCCGGGACAGGACTACGAGCAGTACTTC
TRBV7-2	TRBJ2-5	-	-	CASSLGSTGETQYF	TGTGCCAGCAGCTTAGGGTCGACGGGAGAGACCCAGTACTTC
TRBV19	TRBJ1-1	-	-	CASSPRGGSTEAFF	TGTGCCAGTAGTCCGAGAGGGGGGAGCACTGAAGCTTTCTTT
TRBV7-2	TRBJ2-7	-	TRBD1	CASSPRTGVEQYF	TGTGCCAGCAGCCCCAGAACAGGGGTCGAGCAGTACTTC
TRBV18	TRBJ1-1	once	-	CASSPWGNTEAFF	TGTGCCAGCTCACCTTGGGGGAACACTGAAGCTTTCTTT
TRBV6-2/TRBV6-3	TRBJ1-2	-	-	CASSYSSGGGYGYTF	TGTGCCAGCAGTTACTCGTCCGGGGGAGGCTATGGCTACACCTTC
TRBV2	TRBJ1-4	-	-	CASSGGGTENEKLFF	TGTGCCAGCAGTGGAGGAGGGACGGAGAATGAAAAACTGTTTTTT
TRBV9	TRBJ2-3	-	TRBD1	CASSPGQGADTQYF	TGTGCCAGCAGCCCGGGACAGGGAGCAGATACGCAGTATTTT
TRBV30	TRBJ2-1	-	TRBD1	CAWGQGSYNEQFF	TGTGCCTGGGGACAGGGCTCCTACAATGAGCAGTTCTTC
TRBV11-2	TRBJ2-1	-	TRBD2	CASSSLAGGYNEQFF	TGTGCCAGCAGTTCCCTAGCGGGAGGGTACAATGAGCAGTTCTTC
TRBV7-8	TRBJ2-6	-	TRBD2	CASSGRGRDSGANVLTF	TGTGCCAGCAGCGGCCGGGGGAGGGACTCTGGGGCCAACGTCCTGACTTTC
TRBV7-6	TRBJ2-5	-	-	CASSLVRVETQYF	TGTGCCAGCAGCTTAGTACGGGTGGAGACCCAGTACTTC
TRBV3-1/TRBV3-2	TRBJ1-5	-	-	CASSYESLWHHQPQHF	TGTGCCAGCAGCTATGAAAGTCTTTGGCATCATCAGCCCCAGCATTTT
TRBV5-6	TRBJ2-3	-	TRBD2	CASSLSVSWTSGSGDTQYF	TGTGCCAGCAGCTTGTCAGTATCTTGGACTAGCGGGTCCGGAGATACGCAGTATTTT
TRBV7-2	TRBJ1-1	-	-	CASSPRRRTEAFF	TGTGCCAGCAGCCCACGGCGCCGGACTGAAGCTTTCTTT
TRBV19	TRBJ1-3	-	-	CASSPRVSGNTIYF	TGTGCCAGTAGCCCCCGGGTATCTGGAAACACCATATATTTT
TRBV28	TRBJ2-7	-	TRBD1	CASSFKQGTYEQYF	TGTGCCAGCAGTTTCAAACAGGGGACGTACGAGCAGTACTTC
TRBV4-1	TRBJ1-1	-	TRBD1	CASSQAGGLAGGKNTEAFF	TGCGCCAGCAGCCAAGCCGGGGGTTTGGCAGGGGGGAAGAACACTGAAGCTTTCTTT
TRBV7-6	TRBJ2-1	-	TRBD2	CASSFFSGSSLDEQFF	TGTGCCAGCAGCTTTTTTAGCGGGAGCTCCCTTGATGAGCAGTTCTTC
TRBV6-2/TRBV6-3	TRBJ1-2	-	TRBD1	CASSLQGRDYGYTF	TGTGCCAGCAGTCTACAGGGGAGGGACTATGGCTACACCTTC
TRBV7-8	TRBJ2-7	-	-	CASSLGTGRGSSYEQYF	TGTGCCAGCAGCTTAGGGACAGGCCGCGGGAGCTCCTACGAGCAGTACTTC
TRBV5-4	TRBJ1-1	-	TRBD1	CASSSGGPNTEAFF	TGTGCCAGCAGTTCAGGGGGCCCGAACACTGAAGCTTTCTTT
TRBV4-1	TRBJ1-1	once	-	CASSEPRWTEAFF	TGCGCCAGCAGCGAACCCCGGTGGACTGAAGCTTTCTTT
TRBV5-1	TRBJ1-2	-	TRBD1	CASSLSLTGGNYGYTF	TGCGCCAGCAGCTTAAGCTTGACAGGGGGCAACTATGGCTACACCTTC
TRBV2	TRBJ2-7	-	-	CASCTLYEQYF	TGTGCCAGCTGCACGTTATACGAGCAGTACTTC
TRBV6-1	TRBJ2-7	-	TRBD1	CASSALFQGASIYEQYF	TGTGCCAGCAGTGCCTTATTCCAGGGGGCCTCTATCTACGAGCAGTACTTC
TRBV2	TRBJ2-2	-	TRBD2	CASSRLAGVHGELFF	TGTGCCAGCTCGAGACTAGCGGGAGTCCACGGGGAGCTGTTTTTT
TRBV18	TRBJ2-7	-	-	CASSPHSYEQYF	TGTGCCAGCTCACCACATTCCTACGAGCAGTACTTC
TRBV25-1	TRBJ2-2	-	TRBD1	CASSGGQAYTGELFF	TGTGCCAGCAGTGGGGGACAGGCTTACACCGGGGAGCTGTTTTTT
TRBV3-1/TRBV3-2	TRBJ2-7	once	-	CASSQEWQGKKYF	TGTGCCAGCAGCCAAGAATGGCAGGGCAAGAAGTACTTC
TRBV19	TRBJ2-2	-	TRBD1	CASSIVSILDPGTGHTGELFF	TGTGCCAGTAGTATAGTATCCATTTTGGATCCCGGGACAGGACACACCGGGGAGCTGTTTTTT
TRBV28	TRBJ2-2	-	TRBD1	CATLRDRVTGELFF	TGTGCCACCTTGAGGGACAGGGTTACCGGGGAGCTGTTTTTT
TRBV9	TRBJ1-5	-	TRBD1	CASSHTGTGGQPQHF	TGTGCCAGCAGCCACACCGGGACAGGGGGACAGCCCCAGCATTTT
TRBV7-9	TRBJ2-6	-	-	CASSPQISGANVLTF	TGTGCCAGCAGCCCACAGATCTCTGGGGCCAACGTCCTGACTTTC
TRBV24-1	TRBJ1-5	once	-	CATSGPTDGNQPQHF	TGTGCCACCAGTGGCCCCACGGACGGGAATCAGCCCCAGCATTTT